This TCR beta chain is from a study of T cell repertoires in cytomegalovirus infection. The CDR3 is 13 amino acids. Germline lookup yields CDR1 SGHTA and CDR2 FQGNSA. TCRdb re-called the reads with MiXCR, one entry per CDR3 protein. The sample lists 550,000 to 700,000 distinct CDR3 sequences, over 35% occurring once. This clonotype was counted between two and nine times. Its antigen is unknown. The material sequenced was cultured PBMCs, taken from culture after CMV antigen stimulation. This clonotype originated in a human donor in good health (CMV status not recorded). Some clones in this sample may be carry-over from other donors' samples. The chain links TRBV7-2 to TRBJ2-3, with a weak D call TRBD2 (6 bases). DNA for the CDR3: TGTGGGTCGGCGGGGACTAGCACAGATACGCAGTATTTT. Its protein is CGSAGTSTDTQYF.